The 21 T cell receptor beta chains given below trace back to one sample, sequenced in a study of T cells in localized non-small cell lung cancer. Clones were read by immunoSEQ multiplex PCR, and TCRdb kept only the in-frame ones, dropping some. The sample shows 55,000 to 75,000 clones, roughly 90% of them seen only once. Sequencing used peripheral blood, obtained before any cancer treatment. These receptors were obtained from a man aged 40 to 69 with stage I lung adenocarcinoma.

The chain uses TRBV5-5 and TRBJ2-1; a weak D match, TRBD1 (5 bases). This CDR3 spans 14 amino acids. Germline V gene data show CDR1 as SGHKS and CDR2 as YYEKEE (reference sequence). V lost 4 bases, J lost 13 bases, and 21 bases lay in between. This CDR3 reads CASSQDMGAGYQFF. Here the CDR3 DNA reads TGTGCCAGCAGCCAAGATATGGGCGCAGGGTACCAGTTCTTC.

CDR3 in amino acids: CASSQGTSGDEQFF. CDR3 bases: TGTGCCAGCAGCCAGGGGACTAGCGGTGATGAGCAGTTCTTC. The chain carries TRBV4-2 and TRBJ2-1, with 11 bases fitting TRBD2. The CDR3 covers 14 residues. The trim removed 3 bases at V and 8 bases at J, leaving 3 bases unmatched. Per the germline V gene, CDR1 is LGHNA and CDR2 is YNFKEQ.

The chain carries TRBV11-3 and TRBJ2-7; 8 bases are a match to TRBD2. Unmatched junction bases numbered 6, after V lost 2 bases and J lost 0 bases. This CDR3 spans 16 amino acids. Germline V gene sequence: CDR1 SGHNT, CDR2 YENEEA. This chain's CDR3 is CASSLNSGLGSYEQYF. As DNA, the CDR3 is TGTGCCAGCAGCTTAAATTCGGGACTAGGCTCCTACGAGCAGTACTTC.

This clone was counted only a few times. The V call is TRBV30, the J call TRBJ1-3, with D hard to call. V gave up 2 bases and J gave up 4 bases, with 6 bases separating them. The CDR3 length is 12 residues. Looked up from germline, CDR1 is GTSNPN and CDR2 is SVGIG (reference sequence). The CDR3 nucleotides are TGTGCCTGGAGTCAAGGGGGAAACACCATATATTTT. It is translated as CAWSQGGNTIYF.

The rearrangement uses TRBV6-6 and TRBJ1-5; D is possibly TRBD1 (6 bases). The CDR3 extends over 15 amino acids. Trimming stripped 2 bases from V and 5 bases from J, with 13 bases between. Germline V gene data show CDR1 as MNHNY and CDR2 as SVGAGI (reference sequence). The CDR3 reads CASSYARGGDQPQHF. CDR3 bases: TGTGCCAGCAGTTACGCGAGGGGGGGAGATCAGCCCCAGCATTTT.

This clone was detected only once. The rearrangement joins TRBV27 to TRBJ2-5, with TRBD2 matching 9 bases. The CDR3 loop spans 13 amino acids. CDR1 and CDR2 from the germline V gene are MNHEY and SMNVEV (reference sequence). V trimming: 9 bases; J trimming: 2 bases; junction bases outside the gene matches: 4. The CDR3 nucleotides read TGTGCCAGTGGGCTAGCGGGGCAAGAGACCCAGTACTTC. It specifies CASGLAGQETQYF.

V usage is TRBV5-1 and J usage is TRBJ2-3, with TRBD2 matching 7 bases. After removal of 1 base from V and 1 base from J, the junction contained 6 bases not matched to a gene. CDR3 length: 16 amino acids. Germline CDR1 reads SGHRS; CDR2 reads YFSETQ. CDR3 sequence reads: CASSLLVGGGTDTQYF. The DNA of the CDR3 is TGCGCCAGCAGCTTGCTCGTGGGAGGGGGCACAGATACGCAGTATTTT. The full variable domain, with the rest looked up from reference TRBV5-1 and TRBJ2-3, is KAGVTQTPRYLIKTRGQQVTLSCSPISGHRSVSWYQQTPGQGLQFLFEYFSETQRNKGNFPGRFSGRQFSNSRSEMNVSTLELGDSALYLCASSLLVGGGTDTQYFGPGTRLTVL.

The J gene is TRBJ2-3, the V gene TRBV4-2; 7 positions agree with TRBD1. With V trimmed by 1 base and J by 4 bases, 5 bases remained unmatched. CDR3 length: 15 amino acids. Per germline, CDR1 LGHNA and CDR2 YNFKEQ. In DNA, the CDR3 is TGTGCCAGCAGCCAAGCGGGTCAGGGGGCAGATACGCAGTATTTT. It is translated as CASSQAGQGADTQYF.

The rearrangement links TRBV5-6 to TRBJ2-5, with D tentatively TRBD1 (5 bases). The germline gives CDR1 SGHDT, CDR2 YYEEEE. This CDR3 is built from 14 residues. V gave up 0 bases and J gave up 5 bases, with 11 bases separating them. CDR3 residues: CASSLVKGLETQYF. The CDR3 DNA reads TGTGCCAGCAGCTTGGTTAAGGGGCTGGAGACCCAGTACTTC.

The chain joins TRBV6-6 to TRBJ1-5; tentatively, D is TRBD1 (6 bases). The CDR3 totals 14 residues. CDR1 and CDR2 (germline): MNHNY, SVGAGI (reference sequence). V was clipped by 10 bases and J by 0 bases, with 13 bases between them. As DNA, the CDR3 is TGTGCCACCAAAACAGGGTATAGCAATCAGCCCCAGCATTTT. This translates into CATKTGYSNQPQHF.

CDR3 amino acids: CASSQEAGSGNTIYF. Here the CDR3 DNA reads TGCGCCAGCAGCCAAGAAGCCGGGTCTGGAAACACCATATATTTT. The chain joins TRBV4-3 to TRBJ1-3, with D hard to call. Trimming took 0 bases from V and 1 from J, leaving 7 bases between them. This CDR3 region has 15 residues. In germline, CDR1 is LGHNA, CDR2 YSLEER.

This CDR3 reads CAISGISGSEQYF. The CDR3 DNA reads TGTGCCATCAGTGGCATTAGCGGGAGTGAGCAGTACTTC. The chain couples TRBV10-3 to TRBJ2-7, with TRBD2 matching 9 bases. The CDR3 sequence is 13 residues long. The J segment lost 7 bases and the V segment lost 4 bases, leaving 5 bases of the junction unmatched. Germline CDR1 reads ENHRY; CDR2 reads SYGVKD.

The chain uses TRBV9 and TRBJ1-2; D unclear. Germline CDR1 SGDLS, CDR2 YYNGEE. This CDR3 has 14 amino acids. Trimming left V 0 bases short and J 3 bases short, with 9 bases between. DNA for the CDR3: TGTGCCAGCAGCGTAGAGGGTAAGGACTATGGCTACACCTTC. Its translation: CASSVEGKDYGYTF. Drawing the rest from reference TRBV9 and TRBJ1-2, the complete variable domain is DSGVTQTPKHLITATGQRVTLRCSPRSGDLSVYWYQQSLDQGLQFLIQYYNGEERAKGNILERFSAQQFPDLHSELNLSSLELGDSALYFCASSVEGKDYGYTFGSGTRLTVV.

The gene calls are TRBV7-2 and TRBJ2-7, with D maybe TRBD1 (5 bases). This CDR3 spans 14 amino acids. V dropped 1 base and J dropped 6 bases, with 13 bases sitting between them. CDR1 is SGHTA and CDR2 is FQGNSA in the germline V gene. CDR3 sequence: CASSLDQGPFEQYF. The DNA of the CDR3 is TGTGCCAGCAGCTTAGACCAGGGCCCCTTCGAGCAGTACTTC.

J is TRBJ1-5 and V is TRBV10-1; TRBD1 is a possible D gene (5 bases). The CDR3 runs 18 residues. Trimming took 7 bases from V and 1 from J, leaving 23 bases between them. The germline V gene has CDR1 WNHNN and CDR2 SYGVQD (reference sequence). Here the CDR3 DNA reads TGCGCCAGCACCCTTCCTGCAGGGCCCAACCCAAGCAATCAGCCCCAGCATTTT. This translates into CASTLPAGPNPSNQPQHF.

The chain employs TRBV7-2 and TRBJ2-3, with a possible D match to TRBD2 (5 bases). This CDR3 is built from 18 residues. The V end was cut by 5 bases, the J end by 0 bases, with 21 bases between. Germline CDR1 reads SGHTA; CDR2 reads FQGNSA. The chain's CDR3 is CASSATLVRLTSTDTQYF. The CDR3 DNA reads TGTGCCAGCAGCGCCACACTAGTTAGACTTACTAGCACAGATACGCAGTATTTT.

The V and J genes are TRBV15 and TRBJ1-5; 9 nucleotides align to TRBD1. V dropped 0 bases and J dropped 5; count of bases not matched to a gene: 2. Germline V gene data show CDR1 as LNHNV and CDR2 as YYDKDF (reference sequence). The CDR3 length is 15 residues. The chain's CDR3 is CATSRDRQGDQPQHF. The CDR3 nucleotides are TGTGCCACCAGCAGAGATCGACAGGGGGATCAGCCCCAGCATTTT.

This clone was observed once. This chain links TRBV25-1 with TRBJ1-2, with a possible D match to TRBD1 (6 bases). This CDR3 has 17 residues. Germline V gives CDR1 MGHDK, CDR2 SYGVNS. Between the trimmed V and J ends, which lost 7 bases and 4 bases, there was a span of 25 bases. CDR3 DNA: TGTGCCAGCATCATAGGGAGGGGGACAACTGATGTCTATGGCTACACCTTC. Amino acid sequence: CASIIGRGTTDVYGYTF.

The chain has TRBV4-1 and TRBJ1-5; possible D gene TRBD1, 6 bases. Germline CDR1 is MGHRA and CDR2 is YSYEKL. V was trimmed by 0 bases and J by 1 base, leaving 10 bases between them. The CDR3 consists of 16 residues. CDR3 bases: TGCGCCAGCAGCCAAGATGGTGGACAGAGCAATCAGCCCCAGCATTTT. Translating gives CASSQDGGQSNQPQHF.

In this sample, this clone turned up a few times. The J gene is TRBJ2-3, the V gene TRBV28; 9 bases are shared with TRBD2. The germline V gene has CDR1 MDHEN and CDR2 SYDVKM. J gave up 2 bases and V 3 bases, and 3 bases lay outside the gene matches. The CDR3 is 15 amino acids. CDR3 in DNA: TGTGCCAGCAGTTTTAGCGGGAGCCACACAGATACGCAGTATTTT. Encoded protein: CASSFSGSHTDTQYF.

This clone showed up just a few times. This rearrangement joins TRBV12-5 to TRBJ2-4, with D uncertain. The ends were cut back, 1 base at V and 0 bases at J, with 13 bases in the middle. CDR3 size: 17 residues. Per the germline V gene, CDR1 is LGHNT and CDR2 is FRNRAP. The CDR3 is CASGLALMGLAKNIQYF. The CDR3 bases are TGTGCTAGTGGTTTGGCACTTATGGGTTTAGCCAAAAACATTCAGTACTTC.